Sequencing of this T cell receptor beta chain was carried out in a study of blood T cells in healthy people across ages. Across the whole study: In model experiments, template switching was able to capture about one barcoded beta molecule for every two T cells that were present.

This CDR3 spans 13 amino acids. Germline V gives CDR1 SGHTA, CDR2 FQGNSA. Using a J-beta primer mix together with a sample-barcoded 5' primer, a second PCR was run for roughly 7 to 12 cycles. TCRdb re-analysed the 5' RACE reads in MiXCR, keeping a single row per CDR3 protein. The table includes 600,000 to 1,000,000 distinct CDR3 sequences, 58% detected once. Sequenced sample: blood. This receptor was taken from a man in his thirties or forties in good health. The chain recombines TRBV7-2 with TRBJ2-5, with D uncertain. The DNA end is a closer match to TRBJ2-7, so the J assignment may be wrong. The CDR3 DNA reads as TGTGCCAGCAGCTCCCCTGGGGTTTCCGAGCAGTACTTC. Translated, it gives CASSSPGVSEQYF.